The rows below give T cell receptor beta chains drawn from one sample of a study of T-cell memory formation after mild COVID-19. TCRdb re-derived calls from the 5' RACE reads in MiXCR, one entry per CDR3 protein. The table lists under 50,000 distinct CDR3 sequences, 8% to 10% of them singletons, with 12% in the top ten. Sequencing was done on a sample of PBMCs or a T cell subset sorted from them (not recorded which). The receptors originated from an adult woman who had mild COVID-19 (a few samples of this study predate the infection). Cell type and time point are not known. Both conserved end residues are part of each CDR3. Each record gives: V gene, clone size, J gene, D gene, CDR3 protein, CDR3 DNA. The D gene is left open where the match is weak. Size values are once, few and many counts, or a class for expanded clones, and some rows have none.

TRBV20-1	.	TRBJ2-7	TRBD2	CSARAGTSLSEQYF	TGCAGTGCTAGAGCCGGGACTAGCCTCTCCGAGCAGTACTTC
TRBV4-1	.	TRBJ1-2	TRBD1	CASSPVGQGDYGYTF	TGCGCCAGCAGCCCCGTCGGACAGGGAGACTATGGCTACACCTTC
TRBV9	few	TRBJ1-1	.	CASSDPGANTEAFF	TGTGCCAGCAGTGATCCAGGGGCGAACACTGAAGCTTTCTTT
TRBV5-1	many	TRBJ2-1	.	CASSLVGDNEQFF	TGCGCCAGCAGCTTGGTTGGGGACAATGAGCAGTTCTTC
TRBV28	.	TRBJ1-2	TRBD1	CASSADRGLNYGYTF	TGTGCCAGCAGTGCCGACAGGGGGCTTAACTATGGCTACACCTTC
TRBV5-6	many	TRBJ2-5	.	CASSPGQLPQETQYF	TGTGCCAGCAGCCCCGGACAGCTCCCGCAAGAGACCCAGTACTTC
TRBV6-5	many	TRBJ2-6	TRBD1	CASRKTGAHSGANVLTF	TGTGCCAGCAGGAAGACAGGGGCCCACTCTGGGGCCAACGTCCTGACTTTC
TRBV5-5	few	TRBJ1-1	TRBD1	CASSPTGIEAFF	TGTGCCAGCAGCCCGACAGGGATTGAAGCTTTCTTT
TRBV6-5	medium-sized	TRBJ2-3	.	CASSVRRSTDTQYF	TGTGCCAGCAGCGTCCGGCGAAGCACAGATACGCAGTATTTT
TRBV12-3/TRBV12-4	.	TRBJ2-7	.	CASTKGLSYEQYF	TGTGCCAGCACCAAGGGGTTGTCCTACGAGCAGTACTTC
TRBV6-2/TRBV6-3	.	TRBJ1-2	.	CASSYLPGTGNF	TGTGCCAGCAGTTATCTCCCCGGGACCGGAAACTTC
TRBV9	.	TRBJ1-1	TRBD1	CASSVMTGANEAFF	TGTGCCAGCAGCGTAATGACAGGGGCGAATGAAGCTTTCTTT
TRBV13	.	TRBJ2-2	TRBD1	CASSRDRLAGELFF	TGTGCCAGCAGCCGGGACAGGTTGGCCGGGGAGCTGTTTTTT
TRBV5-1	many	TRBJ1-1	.	CASMTGGGMNTEAFF	TGCGCCAGCATGACCGGCGGGGGGATGAACACTGAAGCTTTCTTT
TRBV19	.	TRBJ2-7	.	CASTPVGGGYEQYF	TGTGCCAGTACTCCCGTGGGGGGCGGATACGAGCAGTACTTC
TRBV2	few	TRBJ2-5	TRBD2	CASTRVASGQETQYF	TGTGCCAGCACGCGGGTGGCTAGCGGGCAAGAGACCCAGTACTTC
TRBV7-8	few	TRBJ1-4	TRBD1	CASSLGGTGDEKLFF	TGTGCCAGCAGCTTAGGGGGGACAGGGGACGAAAAACTGTTTTTT
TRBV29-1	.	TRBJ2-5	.	CSVDGVQTKYF	TGCAGCGTTGATGGGGTGCAGACCAAGTACTTC
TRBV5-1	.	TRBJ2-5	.	CASSLVAGQQETQYF	TGCGCCAGCAGCTTGGTGGCAGGGCAACAAGAGACCCAGTACTTC
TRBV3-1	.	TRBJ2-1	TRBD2	CASSPTGTSGSSGEQFF	TGTGCCAGCAGCCCCACCGGGACTAGCGGGAGTTCTGGTGAGCAGTTCTTC
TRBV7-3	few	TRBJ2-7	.	CASSLTARGEQYF	TGTGCCAGCAGCTTAACGGCCAGGGGCGAGCAGTACTTC
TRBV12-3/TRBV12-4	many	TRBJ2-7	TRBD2	CASNLAGVSYEQYF	TGTGCCAGCAACCTAGCGGGAGTATCCTACGAGCAGTACTTC
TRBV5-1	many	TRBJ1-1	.	CASSLRPGEAFF	TGCGCCAGCAGCTTGAGACCGGGTGAAGCTTTCTTT
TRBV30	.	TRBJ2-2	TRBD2	CAWNGLAGGPGTGELFF	TGTGCCTGGAACGGACTAGCGGGGGGGCCGGGGACCGGGGAGCTGTTTTTT
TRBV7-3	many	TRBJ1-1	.	CASSLRGLNTEAFF	TGTGCCAGCAGCTTAAGAGGGTTGAACACTGAAGCTTTCTTT
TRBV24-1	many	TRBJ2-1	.	CATSDLVGASYNEQFF	TGTGCCACCAGTGATTTGGTGGGGGCCTCCTACAATGAGCAGTTCTTC
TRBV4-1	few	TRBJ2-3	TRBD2	CASSPGTSGGRLRTDTQYF	TGCGCCAGCAGCCCAGGGACTAGCGGGGGCCGTCTCCGGACAGATACGCAGTATTTT
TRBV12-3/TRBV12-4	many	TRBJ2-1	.	CASSLRDYNEQFF	TGTGCCAGCAGTCTCCGGGATTACAATGAGCAGTTCTTC
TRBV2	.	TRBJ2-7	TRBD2	CASSEGRLAGVEQYF	TGTGCCAGCAGTGAAGGTAGACTAGCGGGAGTCGAGCAGTACTTC
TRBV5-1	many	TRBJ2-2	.	CASSSNKGAGIGELFF	TGCGCCAGCAGCTCAAATAAAGGCGCAGGGATCGGGGAGCTGTTTTTT
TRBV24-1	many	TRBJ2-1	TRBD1	CATSPRDRDYNEQFF	TGTGCCACCAGCCCCCGGGACAGGGACTACAATGAGCAGTTCTTC
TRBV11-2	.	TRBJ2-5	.	CASTQGGKETQYF	TGTGCCAGCACACAAGGGGGGAAAGAGACCCAGTACTTC
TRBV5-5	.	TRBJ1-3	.	CASTSSEVGNTIYF	TGTGCCAGCACCTCCTCCGAGGTTGGAAACACCATATATTTT
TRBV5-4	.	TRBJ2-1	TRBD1	CASSLEGQRHNEQFF	TGTGCCAGCAGCTTGGAGGGACAGAGACACAATGAGCAGTTCTTC
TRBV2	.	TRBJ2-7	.	CAGKRSIRDYEQYF	TGTGCCGGAAAAAGGAGCATTCGGGACTACGAGCAGTACTTC